This T cell receptor (beta chain) was observed in a study of graft-versus-host responses after intestinal transplantation. Study results and limitations: An association linked early post-transplant HvG declines with peak circulating GvH clone levels.

The assay was immunoSEQ multiplex PCR, and TCRdb's table has in-frame clones only and misses some. The sample shows tens of thousands of clones, more than 85% of them seen only once. Concerning this clone: Its antigen is unidentified.

Germline-derived CDR1 and CDR2 are SGHDT and YYEEEE. This CDR3 region has 16 residues. Trimming removed 4 bases from V and 2 bases from J; junction bases left unmatched: 9. This chain links TRBV5-6 with TRBJ2-7; 10 bases agree with TRBD1. The sequenced sample was unstimulated CD8+ T cells sorted from spleen or lymph node cells, obtained before intestinal transplant. The sequence derives from a human donor who received an intestinal transplant. CDR3 nucleotide sequence: TGTGCCAGCAGCGGAGCCGACAGGGGGCAAGCCTACGAGCAGTACTTC. Its protein is CASSGADRGQAYEQYF.